These T cell receptor beta chains were read from a single sample in a study of shared clonotypes between healthy human individuals. TCRdb's table, derived via immunoSEQ multiplex PCR, lists solely in-frame clones and lacks some. The sample includes around 1.6 million clones, 95% to 99% of them seen just once. The sequencing sample was made of naive CD4+ T cells sorted from blood. Source of these receptors: a man aged 30-40 years in good health. Each CDR3 is given with its conserved first and last residue. The D gene is left open where the match is weak. The size field is filled for only some rows; it gives once, few, many or a size class.

TRBJ1-2 . . TRBV2 CASSGVGADGYTF
TRBJ2-7 . . TRBV19 CATRKVGAYEQYF
TRBJ2-1 TRBD1 . TRBV5-1 CASRSGTGWGNNEQFF
TRBJ1-1 . . TRBV28 CASREGYMNTEAFF
TRBJ1-5 . . TRBV28 CATQKGNLGQPQHF
TRBJ2-2 TRBD2 . TRBV9 CASSVQGREGNGELFF
TRBJ1-1 TRBD1 . TRBV9 CASSVQGELGEAFF
TRBJ2-1 TRBD2 . TRBV7-3 CASSESGTSYNEQFF
TRBJ2-1 . . TRBV9 CASSVPGENEQFF
TRBJ1-1 . . TRBV5-4 CASSLLHRDTEAFF
TRBJ1-1 . . TRBV19 CASIGRVNTEAFF
TRBJ1-2 . . TRBV30 CAWSVRGVYPYGYTF
TRBJ2-7 . . TRBV9 CASSVGTGRVSYEQYF
TRBJ1-5 TRBD1 once TRBV2 CASRDGTVSNQPQHF
TRBJ2-7 TRBD2 . TRBV5-1 CASSLLAGNSYEQYF
TRBJ1-1 . . TRBV7-2 CASSLAGQLNTEAFF
TRBJ1-5 TRBD1 . TRBV5-4 CASSFQGANQPQHF
TRBJ1-1 . . TRBV2 CATTRTEEAFF
TRBJ2-2 . once TRBV5-1 CASNSQGGQELFF
TRBJ2-1 TRBD1 . TRBV5-1 CASSVGGQGIYNEQFF
TRBJ1-1 . . TRBV11-2 CASNAHTTGNTEAFF
TRBJ2-2 . . TRBV28 CASSWGGLRPGELFF